These 16 T cell receptor beta chains share one sample of origin, sequenced in a study of blood T cell repertoires in COVID-19. Profiled with immunoSEQ multiplex PCR; TCRdb holds only in-frame clones, not every one. The table shows about 220,000 clones, with more than 80% occurring only once. The sample comprised PBMCs or T cells enriched from blood (not recorded which). These receptors all stem from a young woman in a cohort exposed to, infected with or recovered from COVID-19 (not recorded which).

This rearrangement joins TRBV5-1 to TRBJ1-2, with TRBD1 matching over 7 bases. Trimming removed 0 bases from V and 9 bases from J; junction bases left unmatched: 2. The CDR3 totals 12 residues. Germline CDR1 and CDR2: SGHRS and YFSETQ. CDR3 sequence: CASSLETGSYTF. In DNA, the CDR3 is TGCGCCAGCAGCTTGGAGACAGGGAGCTACACCTTC.

The chain carries TRBV3-1 (or the pseudogene TRBV3-2) and TRBJ1-1, with a tentative D call TRBD1 (6 bases). Germline CDR1 and CDR2: LGHDT and YNNKEL (reference sequence). The CDR3 loop spans 14 amino acids. V lost 4 bases and J 7 bases, leaving 16 bases between the germline ends. The CDR3: CASSPRDQGIEAFF. CDR3 DNA sequence: TGTGCCAGCAGCCCCCGGGACCAGGGGATTGAAGCTTTCTTT.

The V and J genes are TRBV7-2 and TRBJ1-2; 7 nucleotides align to TRBD1. Germline V lookup: CDR1 SGHTA, CDR2 FQGNSA. The CDR3 sequence is 15 residues long. J lost 7 bases, V lost 1 base, and 9 bases had no gene match. The CDR3 bases are TGTGCCAGCAGCTTAGTGTCGGTAGGGGGCCTTGGCTACACCTTC. Translating it yields CASSLVSVGGLGYTF. Full variable domain (remainder filled in from reference TRBV7-2 and TRBJ1-2): GAGVSQSPSNKVTEKGKDVELRCDPISGHTALYWYRQSLGQGLEFLIYFQGNSAPDKSGLPSDRFSAERTGGSVSTLTIQRTQQEDSAVYLCASSLVSVGGLGYTFGSGTRLTVV.

The chain joins TRBV19 to TRBJ1-6; no clear D gene. Germline V CDR1 and CDR2: LNHDA, SQIVND (reference sequence). The length of the CDR3 is 12 residues. V lost 5 bases and J lost 9, with 8 bases in between. The CDR3 DNA reads TGTGCCAGTAGTCTCCCTTCTTCACCCCTCCACTTT. Translating it yields CASSLPSSPLHF.

This clone has only one observation. The DNA of the CDR3 is TGTGCCATCAGTGAGTCCGTGGGACAGGGAACTGAAGCTTTCTTT. This translates into CAISESVGQGTEAFF. The chain couples TRBV10-3 to TRBJ1-1; 9 positions agree with TRBD1. V lost 0 bases and J lost 5; bases outside the gene matches: 4. The CDR3 length is 15 residues. The germline V gene has CDR1 ENHRY and CDR2 SYGVKD.

This chain uses TRBV5-1 with TRBJ2-5; 7 bases are a match to TRBD1. The CDR3 sequence is 12 residues long. V was clipped by 7 bases and J by 2 bases; unmatched bases: 2. Germline V gene lookup returns CDR1 SGHRS and CDR2 YFSETQ. The CDR3 nucleotides read TGCGCCAGCTGGGACAGTCAAGAGACCCAGTACTTC. It codes for CASWDSQETQYF.

In DNA form, the CDR3 reads TGTGCCAGCACCTATATTGGGCCCCAGCATTTT. Its protein is CASTYIGPQHF. The V gene is TRBV28, the J gene TRBJ1-5, with D unclear. Deletions cut 7 bases from V and 9 bases from J, with 10 bases between. Germline V gene sequence: CDR1 MDHEN, CDR2 SYDVKM. This CDR3 region has 11 residues.

This chain links TRBV24-1 with TRBJ2-1; TRBD1 matches 10 bases. Germline CDR1 reads KGHDR; CDR2 reads SFDVKD. This CDR3 comprises 17 residues. Germline trimming cut 3 bases from V and 2 bases from J; bases unmatched to any gene: 6. The CDR3 DNA sequence: TGTGCCACCAGTGATAACAAAGACAGGGGGCCCTACAATGAGCAGTTCTTC. Protein: CATSDNKDRGPYNEQFF.

The chain is built from TRBV7-3 and TRBJ2-3, with 8 positions matching TRBD2. Trimming cost V 5 bases and J 1 base; bases outside gene matches: 5. CDR1 SGHTA and CDR2 FQGTGA come from the germline V gene. This CDR3 contains 15 residues. The CDR3 DNA reads as TGTGCCAGCAGCCCAGCTAGCGGGCGCACAGATACGCAGTATTTT. It codes for CASSPASGRTDTQYF.

The chain is built from TRBV19 and TRBJ2-7; TRBD1 might be the D (6 bases). The CDR3 covers 13 residues. CDR1 is LNHDA and CDR2 is SQIVND in the germline V gene (reference sequence). Trimming cost V 10 bases and J 2 bases, with 15 bases left between them. In DNA, the CDR3 is TGTGCCACCTCGACAGGATGGGCCTACGAGCAGTACTTC. Translating gives CATSTGWAYEQYF.

V usage is TRBV9 and J usage is TRBJ1-2; tentative D call: TRBD1 (5 bases). The germline V gene encodes CDR1 SGDLS and CDR2 YYNGEE. V shed 4 bases and J shed 3 bases, with 13 bases lying between them. The CDR3 is 14 residues long. CDR3 loop: CASSQSQGHYGYTF. CDR3 in DNA: TGTGCCAGCAGCCAGTCTCAGGGCCACTATGGCTACACCTTC.

The genes are TRBV7-9 and TRBJ2-7; TRBD1 matches at 7 bases. V was clipped by 5 bases and J by 2 bases; unmatched bases: 18. This CDR3 region has 18 residues. CDR1 SEHNR and CDR2 FQNEAQ come from the germline V gene (reference sequence). The CDR3: CASSQFYVKDRDPYEQYF. In DNA form, the CDR3 reads TGTGCCAGCAGCCAGTTCTATGTAAAAGACAGGGATCCCTACGAGCAGTACTTC.

The chain combines TRBV6-5 with TRBJ2-7; no clear D. Germline CDR1 and CDR2: MNHEY and SVGAGI. V shed 5 bases and J shed 0 bases, with 11 bases lying between them. This CDR3 is 14 amino acids long. In nucleotides, the CDR3 is TGTGCCAGCAGTCTCACCGCGAGCTCCTACGAGCAGTACTTC. It encodes CASSLTASSYEQYF.

This chain uses TRBV28 with TRBJ1-1; 7 bases fit TRBD1. There are 19 residues in the CDR3. Trimming cost V 1 base and J 3 bases; bases outside gene matches: 17. CDR1 and CDR2 from the germline V gene are MDHEN and SYDVKM. The CDR3 region has the DNA TGTGCCAGCAGTTTATCGAGGCTGAGCAGGGGGAAATTTGACACTGAAGCTTTCTTT. This sequence encodes CASSLSRLSRGKFDTEAFF.

The chain couples TRBV6-5 to TRBJ1-6; no definite D call. The V gene lost 6 bases and the J gene lost 3 bases, with 6 bases spanning the gap. The CDR3 runs 13 residues. Germline CDR1 reads MNHEY; CDR2 reads SVGAGI. The CDR3: CASRGGYNSPLHF. CDR3 sequence (DNA): TGTGCCAGCAGGGGAGGCTATAATTCACCCCTCCACTTT.

The rearrangement joins TRBV24-1 to TRBJ2-1; 15 positions match TRBD2. V was clipped by 0 bases and J by 9 bases; unmatched bases: 5. The CDR3 runs 17 residues. Germline loops: CDR1 KGHDR, CDR2 SFDVKD. This CDR3 reads CATSDLPGLAGGGEQFF. The CDR3 bases are TGTGCCACCAGTGATTTGCCGGGACTAGCGGGAGGAGGTGAGCAGTTCTTC.